This T cell receptor beta chain is drawn from a study of beta chain features in type 1 diabetes. The study, taken as a whole, reports: Naive, central memory and regulatory TCRB repertoires appeared more similar among patients than healthy donors. High-TCR-expressing cells could be over-represented by cDNA sequencing.

On this clone: No antigen is known for it.

All of the isolated RNA was reverse transcribed, so expressed TCRB transcripts were sequenced. Sequenced naive, central memory and regulatory T cell samples produced an average of around 3.9 million reads. TCRdb keeps only in-frame clones here, not all; method: immunoSEQ multiplex PCR. Of about 350,000 clones in the sample, around 20% were seen once. The germline CDR1 and CDR2 sequences are SGHDT and YYEEEE. Trimming took 0 bases from V and 9 from J, leaving 12 bases between them. The CDR3 runs to 13 residues. The chain has TRBV5-6 and TRBJ1-1; possible D gene TRBD1, 5 bases. This receptor was taken from a woman under 30 in good health. Sequencing was performed on naive CD4+ T cells from blood. CDR3 sequence reads: CASSLAEAGKAFF. Written as DNA, the CDR3 is TGTGCCAGCAGCTTGGCCGAGGCAGGGAAAGCTTTCTTT.